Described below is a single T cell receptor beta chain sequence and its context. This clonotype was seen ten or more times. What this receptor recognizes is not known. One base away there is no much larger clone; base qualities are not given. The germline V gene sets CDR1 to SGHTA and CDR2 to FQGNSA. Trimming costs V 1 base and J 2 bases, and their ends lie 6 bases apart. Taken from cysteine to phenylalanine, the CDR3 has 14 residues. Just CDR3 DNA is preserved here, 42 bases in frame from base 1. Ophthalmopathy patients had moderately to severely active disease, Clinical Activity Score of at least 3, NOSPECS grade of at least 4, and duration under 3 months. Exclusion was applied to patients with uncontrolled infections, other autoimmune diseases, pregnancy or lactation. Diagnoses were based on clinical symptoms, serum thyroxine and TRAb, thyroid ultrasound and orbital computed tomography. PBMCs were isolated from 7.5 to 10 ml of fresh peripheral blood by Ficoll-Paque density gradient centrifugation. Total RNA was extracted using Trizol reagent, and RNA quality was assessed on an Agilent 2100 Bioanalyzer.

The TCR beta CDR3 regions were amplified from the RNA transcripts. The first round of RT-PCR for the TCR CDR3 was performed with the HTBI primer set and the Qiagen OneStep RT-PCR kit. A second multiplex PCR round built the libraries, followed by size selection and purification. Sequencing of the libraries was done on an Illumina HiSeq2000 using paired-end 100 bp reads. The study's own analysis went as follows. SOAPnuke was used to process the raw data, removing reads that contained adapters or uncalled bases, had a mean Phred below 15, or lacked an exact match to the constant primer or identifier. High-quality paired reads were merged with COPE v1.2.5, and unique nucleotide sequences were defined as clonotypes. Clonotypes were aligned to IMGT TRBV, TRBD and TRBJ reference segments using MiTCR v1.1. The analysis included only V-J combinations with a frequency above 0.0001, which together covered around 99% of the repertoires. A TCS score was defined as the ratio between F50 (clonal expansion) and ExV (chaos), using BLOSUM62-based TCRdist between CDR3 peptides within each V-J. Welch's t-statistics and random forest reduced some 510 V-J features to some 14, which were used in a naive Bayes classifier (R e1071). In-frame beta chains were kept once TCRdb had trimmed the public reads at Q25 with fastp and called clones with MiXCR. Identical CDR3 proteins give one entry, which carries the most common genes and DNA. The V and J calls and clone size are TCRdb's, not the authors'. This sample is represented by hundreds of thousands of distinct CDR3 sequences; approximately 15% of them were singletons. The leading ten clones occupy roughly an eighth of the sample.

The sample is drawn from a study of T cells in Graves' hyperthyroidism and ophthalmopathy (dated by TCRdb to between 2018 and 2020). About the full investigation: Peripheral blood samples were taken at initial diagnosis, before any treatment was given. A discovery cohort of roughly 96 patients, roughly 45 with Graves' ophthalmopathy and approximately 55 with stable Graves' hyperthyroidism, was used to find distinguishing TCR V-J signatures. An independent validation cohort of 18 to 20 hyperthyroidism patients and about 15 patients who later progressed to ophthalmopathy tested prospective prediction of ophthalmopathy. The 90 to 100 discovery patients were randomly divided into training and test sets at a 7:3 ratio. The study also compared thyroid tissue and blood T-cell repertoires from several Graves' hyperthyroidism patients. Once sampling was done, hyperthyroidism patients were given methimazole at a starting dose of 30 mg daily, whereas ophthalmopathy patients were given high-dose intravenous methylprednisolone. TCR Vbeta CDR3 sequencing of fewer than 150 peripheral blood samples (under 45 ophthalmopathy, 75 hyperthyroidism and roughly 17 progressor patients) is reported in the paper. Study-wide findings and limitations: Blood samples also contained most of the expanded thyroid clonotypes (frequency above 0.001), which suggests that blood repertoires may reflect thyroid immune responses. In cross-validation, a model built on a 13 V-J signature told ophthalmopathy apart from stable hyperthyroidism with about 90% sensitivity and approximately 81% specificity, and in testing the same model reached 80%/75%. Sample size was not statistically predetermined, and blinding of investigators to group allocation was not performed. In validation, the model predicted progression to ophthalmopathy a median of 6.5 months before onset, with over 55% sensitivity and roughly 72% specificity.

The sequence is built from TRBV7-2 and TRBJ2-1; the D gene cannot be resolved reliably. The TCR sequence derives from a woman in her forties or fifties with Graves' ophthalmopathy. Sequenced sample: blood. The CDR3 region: CASSLELAYNEQFF. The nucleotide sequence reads TGTGCCAGCAGCTTAGAGCTAGCCTACAATGAGCAGTTCTTC.